This TCR beta chain was identified in a study of identifying expanded T cells in peripheral blood. There are a few counts of this clone. The protocol was immunoSEQ multiplex PCR, while the TCRdb copy is restricted to in-frame clones and leaves out a portion. The sample has tens of thousands of clones, roughly 84% seen once. The V and J ends lost 0 bases and 5 bases respectively, with 11 bases between them. This CDR3 spans 15 amino acids. CDR1 and CDR2 (germline): GTSNPN, SVGIG (reference sequence). This receptor was identified in a person aged 18 to 75 in good health. The specimen sequenced was blood. The chain joins TRBV30 to TRBJ1-6; D gene ambiguous. Written as DNA, the CDR3 is TGTGCCTGGAGTGTATTGCCAGGAGATAATTCACCCCTCCACTTT. Its protein is CAWSVLPGDNSPLHF.